These T cell receptor beta chains were read from a single sample in a study of blood T cell repertoires in COVID-19. Sequenced by immunoSEQ multiplex PCR; TCRdb stores in-frame clones only, minus some. Here the sample spans over 100,000 clones, approximately 86% being singletons. Sequenced material: peripheral blood. These receptors all stem from a man in his forties with acute or convalescent COVID-19. CDR3s include the opening cysteine and the closing phenylalanine or tryptophan. Each record gives: D gene, clone size, J gene, V gene, CDR3 DNA, CDR3 protein. A D gene is named only where the DNA matches it firmly. Clone sizes are given selectively: once, few, many, or a class where the clone is expanded.

>-|-|TRBJ1-3|TRBV4-3
TGCGCCAGCAGCCAACTTAGCCCCAATAGACAGTCTGCTGGGGACACCATATATTTT
CASSQLSPNRQSAGDTIYF
>-|-|TRBJ1-6|TRBV21-1
TGTGCCAGCAGCAGGGGAACAGGTGGCTGTAATTCACCCCTCCACTTT
CASSRGTGGCNSPLHF
>-|-|TRBJ2-7|TRBV4-3
TGCGCCAGCAGCCAAGATCTGGCCGGACAGTTTCAGTACTTC
CASSQDLAGQFQYF
>TRBD1|-|TRBJ1-5|TRBV6-6
TGTGCCAGCAGTTACGGGACAGGGTCTAGCAATCAGCCCCAGCATTTT
CASSYGTGSSNQPQHF
>-|-|TRBJ1-4|TRBV30
TGTGCCTGGAGTGTTCGTGAAAAACTGTTTTTT
CAWSVREKLFF
>-|-|TRBJ2-1|TRBV6-5
TGTGCCAGCAGTTCCTATAGGGGTTATGAGCAGTTCTTC
CASSSYRGYEQFF
>TRBD1|once|TRBJ1-5|TRBV27
TGTGCCAGCAGTTTCGGGACAGGGGGGAACAATCAGCCCCAGCATTTT
CASSFGTGGNNQPQHF
>-|-|TRBJ2-7|TRBV7-2
TGTGCCAGCAGCGTTGGCTATGACAGATCCTACGAGCAGTACTTC
CASSVGYDRSYEQYF
>TRBD1|once|TRBJ2-1|TRBV5-1
TGCGCCAGCAGCTTGGTCAGGGGGCCATACAATGAGCAGTTCTTC
CASSLVRGPYNEQFF
>TRBD2|-|TRBJ2-7|TRBV9
TGTGCCAGCAGCGTTGAGCCGGGACTAGCGGGGGAGTACGAGCAGTACTTC
CASSVEPGLAGEYEQYF
>TRBD1|once|TRBJ1-6|TRBV7-3
TGTGCCAGCAGCCGGGGACAGACAAATTCACCCCTCCACTTT
CASSRGQTNSPLHF
>TRBD1|-|TRBJ2-7|TRBV6-2/TRBV6-3
TGTGCCAGCAGTCGGACAGGGATAAACGAGCAGTACTTC
CASSRTGINEQYF
>TRBD1|-|TRBJ1-6|TRBV5-4
TGTGCCAGCAGCCCGACGACGGGACAGGGGACTTCACCCCTCCACTTT
CASSPTTGQGTSPLHF
>-|-|TRBJ2-3|TRBV24-1
TGTGCCACCAGTGTGAAGGGGACACTCCGGGATACGCAGTATTTT
CATSVKGTLRDTQYF
>TRBD2|-|TRBJ2-1|TRBV19
TGTGCCAGTAGTATTAGCGGGAGGGAGTTTGAGCAGTTCTTC
CASSISGREFEQFF
>-|few|TRBJ1-5|TRBV30
TGTGCCTGGAGTGGGGGACACCAAAATCAGCCCCAGCATTTT
CAWSGGHQNQPQHF
>-|-|TRBJ1-1|TRBV2
TGTGCCAGCAGTGCGCGGGCCATGAACACTGAAGCTTTCTTT
CASSARAMNTEAFF
>-|once|TRBJ1-2|TRBV18
TGTGCCAGCTCACCCGGGAACTATGGCTACACCTTC
CASSPGNYGYTF
>-|-|TRBJ1-1|TRBV6-5
TGTGCCAGCAACAGTTTGTCTGGGGGGACTGAAGCTTTCTTT
CASNSLSGGTEAFF
>TRBD1|-|TRBJ1-5|TRBV30
TGTGCCGCCAACAGGGGAGAACAGCCCCAGCATTTT
CAANRGEQPQHF
>-|-|TRBJ1-1|TRBV4-1
TGCGCCAGCAGCCAGGCGGCCAGTTTGAACACTGAAGCTTTCTTT
CASSQAASLNTEAFF
>TRBD2|few|TRBJ2-2|TRBV4-2
TGTGCCGCAGGGGGGACTAGCGGGCCGGCGAACACCGGGGAGCTGTTTTTT
CAAGGTSGPANTGELFF
>-|-|TRBJ1-1|TRBV19
TGTGCCAGTAGTATTAGGAGTGGGTCCATGAACACTGAAGCTTTCTTT
CASSIRSGSMNTEAFF
>-|-|TRBJ1-2|TRBV7-2
TGTGCCAGCAGCTTAGGCGGAGATTACTATGGCTACACCTTC
CASSLGGDYYGYTF
>TRBD1|-|TRBJ1-6|TRBV2
TGTGCCAGCAGTGGGGGACAGGGTTCCTATAATTCACCCCTCCACTTT
CASSGGQGSYNSPLHF